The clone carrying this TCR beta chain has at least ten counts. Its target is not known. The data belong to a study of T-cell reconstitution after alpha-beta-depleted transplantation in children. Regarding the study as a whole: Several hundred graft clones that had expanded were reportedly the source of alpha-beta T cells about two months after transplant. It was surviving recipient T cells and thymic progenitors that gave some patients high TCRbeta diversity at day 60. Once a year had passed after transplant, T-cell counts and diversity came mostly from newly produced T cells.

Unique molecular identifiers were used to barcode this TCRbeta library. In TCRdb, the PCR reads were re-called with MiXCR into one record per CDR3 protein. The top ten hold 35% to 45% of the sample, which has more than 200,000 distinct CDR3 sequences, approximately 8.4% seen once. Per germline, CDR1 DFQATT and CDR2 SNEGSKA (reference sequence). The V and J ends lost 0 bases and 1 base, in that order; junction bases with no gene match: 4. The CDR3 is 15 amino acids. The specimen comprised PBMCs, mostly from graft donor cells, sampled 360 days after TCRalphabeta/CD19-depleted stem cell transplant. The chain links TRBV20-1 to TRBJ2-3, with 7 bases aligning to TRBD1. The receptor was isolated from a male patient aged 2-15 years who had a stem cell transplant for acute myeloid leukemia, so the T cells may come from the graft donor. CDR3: CSARDPGQGTDTQYF. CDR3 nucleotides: TGCAGTGCTAGAGATCCCGGACAGGGCACAGATACGCAGTATTTT.